This TCR beta chain was sequenced for a study of T cells in Graves' hyperthyroidism and ophthalmopathy. Regions amplified from RNA transcripts were the TCR beta CDR3 regions. HTBI primers drove first-round RT-PCR of the TCR CDR3. From the multiplex PCR reads, TCRdb called clonotypes with MiXCR, one entry per CDR3 protein. The sample yields more than 450,000 distinct CDR3 sequences, less than 15% seen once. There are many counts of this clonotype. The ends were cut back, 8 bases at V and 7 bases at J, with 8 bases in the middle. This CDR3 has 10 amino acids. Germline values: CDR1 SEHNR, CDR2 FQNEAQ (reference sequence).

Material: blood. This TCR was sampled from a woman between 40 and 55 years old with Graves' hyperthyroidism. This chain connects TRBV7-9 to TRBJ1-1, with D perhaps TRBD1 (5 bases). The CDR3 nucleotides are TGTGCCAGCGAGGGGCTTGAAGCTTTCTTT. Translating gives CASEGLEAFF.